This TCR beta chain was retrieved from a study of neoadjuvant nivolumab and ipilimumab in lung cancer. Study results and limitations: Only two of four nivolumab-treated tumors gained richness and clonality by surgery.

Measured with immunoSEQ multiplex PCR; TCRdb has only the in-frame clones, and not every one. The sample carries about 29,000 clones, 83% recorded once. The CDR3 is 12 residues long. The J segment lost 10 bases and the V segment lost 5 bases, leaving 3 bases of the junction unmatched. Looked up from germline, CDR1 is SGHRS and CDR2 is YFSETQ. This clone was detected once. The antigen remains undetermined. Sample: tumor tissue, taken after neoadjuvant nivolumab, alone or with ipilimumab, at or shortly before surgery. This TCR was sampled from an adult with non-small cell lung cancer. The rearrangement links TRBV5-1 to TRBJ1-1; 12 positions match TRBD1. As DNA, the CDR3 is TGCGCCAGCAGGTGGGACAGGGGGCTAGCTTTCTTT. Translating it yields CASRWDRGLAFF.